This entry lists 30 T cell receptor beta chains sequenced from one sample in a study of blood T cell repertoires in COVID-19. Only in-frame clones appear in the TCRdb table, and some are missing; sequencing was by immunoSEQ multiplex PCR. The sample has about 220,000 clones, about four fifths seen once; the top ten hold approximately 4%. The material sequenced was peripheral blood. The receptor set was obtained from a woman of 80 years or more with acute or convalescent COVID-19.

Comments on this clone: The same CDR3 also results from other DNA sequences found in this sample. This sequence joins TRBV7-2 and TRBJ1-5, with D possibly TRBD1 on 5 matching bases. From germline, CDR1 is SGHTA and CDR2 FQGNSA. This CDR3 contains 13 residues. Trimming left V 4 bases short and J 6 bases short, with 10 bases between. CDR3 sequence (DNA): TGTGCCAGCAGCTCTCAGGGTGGTCAGCCCCAGCATTTT. Translating it yields CASSSQGGQPQHF.

J is TRBJ1-1 and V is TRBV5-6; no clear D. CDR3 length: 15 residues. V lost 2 bases and J lost 3, with 14 bases in between. Germline lookup yields CDR1 SGHDT and CDR2 YYEEEE. The CDR3 sequence: CASSFYSGRYTEAFF. In DNA, the CDR3 is TGTGCCAGCAGCTTCTACTCCGGGAGGTACACTGAAGCTTTCTTT.

This chain uses TRBV24-1 with TRBJ1-5; 7 bases map to TRBD1. Per germline, CDR1 KGHDR and CDR2 SFDVKD. The length of the CDR3 is 15 residues. Unmatched junction bases numbered 11, after V lost 9 bases and J lost 4 bases. The CDR3 sequence is CATPPERQGNQPQHF. The CDR3 nucleotides read TGTGCCACCCCTCCTGAGAGACAGGGTAATCAGCCCCAGCATTTT.

This clone was counted a few times. This CDR3 is CASSQAGANTEAFF. In DNA form, the CDR3 reads TGTGCCAGCAGCCAAGCAGGGGCGAACACTGAAGCTTTCTTT. The V call is TRBV3-1 (or the pseudogene TRBV3-2), the J call TRBJ1-1, with a tentative D call TRBD1 (6 bases). CDR3 size: 14 residues. Germline V gene data show CDR1 as LGHDT and CDR2 as YNNKEL (reference sequence). V was shortened by 1 base and J by 1 base, with 7 bases between the two germline ends.

The chain joins TRBV27 to TRBJ2-1; D remains unclear. Germline CDR1 MNHEY, CDR2 SMNVEV (reference sequence). This CDR3 has 18 amino acids. V was pared by 6 bases and J by 0 bases, with 21 bases between. CDR3 nucleotides: TGTGCCAGCAGCTCACCCCCGGCATTCCCTAGCTCCTACAATGAGCAGTTCTTC. Translation: CASSSPPAFPSSYNEQFF.

Only one count was recorded for this clone. The V gene is TRBV6-2 or TRBV6-3, the J gene TRBJ1-5; a possible D gene is TRBD1 (6 bases). Germline values: CDR1 MNHEY, CDR2 SVGEGT. V was shortened by 2 bases and J by 2 bases, with 10 bases between the two germline ends. This CDR3 spans 15 amino acids. DNA for the CDR3: TGTGCCAGCAGTTACACGGCAGGGGGCAATCAGCCCCAGCATTTT. It encodes CASSYTAGGNQPQHF.

The V call is TRBV6-2 or TRBV6-3, the J call TRBJ2-7, with 9 bases lining up with TRBD1. CDR1 and CDR2 from the germline V gene are MNHEY and SVGEGT. The CDR3 totals 16 residues. V trimming: 5 bases; J trimming: 2 bases; junction bases outside the gene matches: 10. CDR3 amino acids: CASSGTGSLPTYEQYF. In DNA form, the CDR3 reads TGTGCCAGCAGTGGGACAGGGAGCCTGCCCACCTACGAGCAGTACTTC.

This clone was counted between two and nine times. V is TRBV5-4 and J is TRBJ2-5; weak D call: TRBD1 (5 bases). This CDR3 spans 14 amino acids. Trimming cost V 4 bases and J 12 bases, with 22 bases left between them. Germline V gene lookup returns CDR1 SGHNT and CDR2 YYREEE (reference sequence). For the CDR3, the DNA is TGTGCCAGCAGCCCGGACACTTACTCCCCTCGAGAGTACTTC. Its translation is CASSPDTYSPREYF.

CDR3 bases: TGTGCCAGCTCACCCGGGACAGACAATGAGCAGTTCTTC. It codes for CASSPGTDNEQFF. V and J are TRBV18 and TRBJ2-1, with TRBD1 matching 7 bases. CDR1 and CDR2 from the germline V gene are KGHSH and LQKENI. After removal of 3 bases from V and 5 bases from J, the junction contained 1 base not matched to a gene. The CDR3 covers 13 residues.

The rearrangement joins TRBV4-3 to TRBJ2-1; 8 nucleotides match TRBD2. After removal of 0 bases from V and 10 bases from J, the junction contained 14 bases not matched to a gene. The CDR3 length is 17 residues. Germline V gene sequence: CDR1 LGHNA, CDR2 YSLEER. The CDR3 nucleotides are TGCGCCAGCAGCCAAGATAGGGGCGGGATAGCGGGGCAAGAGCAGTTCTTC. It specifies CASSQDRGGIAGQEQFF.

The chain recombines TRBV27 with TRBJ2-3, with D tentatively TRBD1 (5 bases). CDR1 MNHEY and CDR2 SMNVEV come from the germline V gene (reference sequence). The germline V and J ends were trimmed by 3 bases and 4 bases, with 17 bases remaining between them. This CDR3 has 16 residues. The CDR3 DNA reads as TGTGCCAGCAGTTTGAGGACACCCGGCGTCGCAGATACGCAGTATTTT. Its translation: CASSLRTPGVADTQYF.

The CDR3 here is CASSQTSGGALLYEQYF. Written as DNA, the CDR3 is TGTGCCAGCAGTCAGACTAGCGGGGGGGCGCTCCTGTACGAGCAGTACTTC. The V and J genes are TRBV6-6 and TRBJ2-7; TRBD2 matches at 14 bases. The CDR3 has 17 amino acids. J lost 4 bases, V lost 5 bases, and 10 bases had no gene match. Germline V gives CDR1 MNHNY, CDR2 SVGAGI (reference sequence).

This chain links TRBV10-3 with TRBJ1-4; D remains ambiguous. Germline V lookup: CDR1 ENHRY, CDR2 SYGVKD. This CDR3 is built from 15 residues. V shed 7 bases and J shed 0 bases, with 12 bases lying between them. CDR3: CAIKAIESTNEKLFF. In nucleotides, the CDR3 is TGTGCCATCAAAGCCATCGAATCAACTAATGAAAAACTGTTTTTT.

This clone was counted only a few times. The chain is built from TRBV10-2 and TRBJ2-5; D not certain. CDR1 and CDR2 (germline): WSHSY, SAAADI. V lost 6 bases and J lost 7, with 12 bases in between. CDR3 length: 12 amino acids. DNA of the CDR3: TGCGCCAGCAGCCCCTCTCTCGGGACCCAGTACTTC. Translated: CASSPSLGTQYF.

V usage is TRBV19 and J usage is TRBJ1-1, with D possibly being TRBD1 (6 bases). V was pared by 3 bases and J by 9 bases, with 14 bases between. This CDR3 region has 13 residues. The germline V gene has CDR1 LNHDA and CDR2 SQIVND (reference sequence). Written as DNA, the CDR3 is TGTGCCAGTAGTATTGGGGGCGGGTGGAAAGCTTTCTTT. Translated: CASSIGGGWKAFF.

The V call is TRBV11-3, the J call TRBJ1-4; 7 bases fit TRBD1. This CDR3 has 15 residues. CDR1 is SGHNT and CDR2 is YENEEA in the germline V gene. V lost 2 bases to trimming and J lost 8 bases; unmatched junction nucleotides: 8. The DNA for the CDR3 is TGTGCCAGCAGCTTAAGGGGACAGCCAGGGGAAAAACTGTTTTTT. Translation gives CASSLRGQPGEKLFF.

The gene calls are TRBV7-2 and TRBJ2-7, with 7 bases fitting TRBD1. Germline lookup yields CDR1 SGHTA and CDR2 FQGNSA. The J segment lost 2 bases and the V segment lost 1 base, leaving 5 bases of the junction unmatched. This CDR3 is 15 amino acids long. The CDR3 region is CASSLVAQGPYEQYF. In DNA form, the CDR3 reads TGTGCCAGCAGCTTAGTGGCACAGGGGCCCTACGAGCAGTACTTC.

The V and J genes are TRBV5-1 and TRBJ1-6; 9 positions agree with TRBD1. The CDR3 loop spans 15 amino acids. Per germline, CDR1 SGHRS and CDR2 YFSETQ. The V gene end was trimmed by 5 bases and the J gene end by 6 bases; junction bases not matched to a gene: 6. The CDR3 protein is CASRPQGAGNSPLHF. The CDR3, as DNA: TGCGCCAGCAGACCACAGGGGGCCGGTAATTCACCCCTCCACTTT.

The rearrangement links TRBV19 to TRBJ2-7; possible D gene TRBD2, 5 bases. V shed 3 bases and J shed 1 base, with 10 bases lying between them. Germline V gene data show CDR1 as LNHDA and CDR2 as SQIVND (reference sequence). The CDR3 totals 14 residues. The CDR3 protein is CASSMRVRSYEQYF. Here the CDR3 DNA reads TGTGCCAGTAGTATGAGGGTTCGGTCCTACGAGCAGTACTTC.

This chain connects TRBV10-2 to TRBJ2-3; unclear D gene. From germline, CDR1 is WSHSY and CDR2 SAAADI. The germline V and J ends were trimmed by 7 bases and 6 bases, with 11 bases remaining between them. The CDR3 is 12 residues long. This CDR3 is CASTPPADTQYF. Written as DNA, the CDR3 is TGCGCCAGCACCCCCCCTGCGGATACGCAGTATTTT.

The rearrangement links TRBV15 to TRBJ1-2; TRBD1 agrees at 8 bases. This CDR3 region has 13 residues. CDR1 is LNHNV and CDR2 is YYDKDF in the germline V gene (reference sequence). With V trimmed by 5 bases and J by 4 bases, 3 bases remained unmatched. CDR3 sequence: CATSGGQVYGYTF. CDR3 nucleotides: TGTGCCACCAGCGGGGGACAGGTCTATGGCTACACCTTC.

The gene calls are TRBV27 and TRBJ2-3; 7 positions agree with TRBD1. The germline V gene has CDR1 MNHEY and CDR2 SMNVEV (reference sequence). The CDR3 length is 16 residues. Trimming took 6 bases from V and 0 from J; bases not matched to a gene: 9. CDR3 DNA sequence: TGTGCCAGCAGAAAGTACGACAGGGCCAGCACAGATACGCAGTATTTT. Its translation is CASRKYDRASTDTQYF.

The chain employs TRBV28 and TRBJ1-2, with 9 bases that match TRBD1. The CDR3 extends over 15 amino acids. V was pared by 7 bases and J by 4 bases, with 10 bases of the junction left unmatched. CDR1 and CDR2 from the germline V gene are MDHEN and SYDVKM. CDR3: CASTGGTGGGYGYTF. In DNA, the CDR3 is TGTGCCAGCACCGGAGGAACAGGGGGCGGCTATGGCTACACCTTC.

This rearrangement joins TRBV19 to TRBJ2-2; 15 bases agree with TRBD2. The CDR3 has 18 amino acids. The J segment lost 2 bases and the V segment lost 6 bases, leaving 7 bases of the junction unmatched. From germline, CDR1 is LNHDA and CDR2 SQIVND (reference sequence). In DNA, the CDR3 is TGTGCCAGTAGGCGTTTGGGACTAGCGGGGGGCAACACCGGGGAGCTGTTTTTT. Translating gives CASRRLGLAGGNTGELFF.

The chain combines TRBV4-1 with TRBJ2-7, with 11 bases aligning to TRBD1. CDR3 size: 15 residues. V dropped 3 bases and J dropped 6; count of bases not matched to a gene: 7. Germline V gene sequence: CDR1 MGHRA, CDR2 YSYEKL. Written as DNA, the CDR3 is TGCGCCAGCAGCCAGGGGGACAGGGGGTTTGGCGAGCAGTACTTC. Translating it yields CASSQGDRGFGEQYF.

This clone was counted many times. The same CDR3 also results from other DNA sequences found in this sample. V usage is TRBV28 and J usage is TRBJ1-1; tentative D call: TRBD1 (6 bases). Germline V gene data show CDR1 as MDHEN and CDR2 as SYDVKM. The germline V and J ends were trimmed by 6 bases and 0 bases, with 11 bases remaining between them. The CDR3 has 14 amino acids. CDR3 sequence reads: CASRTGPMNTEAFF. The CDR3 DNA reads TGTGCCAGCAGGACAGGACCTATGAACACTGAAGCTTTCTTT.

This clone has just one count. The chain uses TRBV19 and TRBJ1-1, with D perhaps TRBD1 (5 bases). The CDR3 has 14 amino acids. Trimming shortened V by 5 bases and J by 1 base, and 11 bases separated the two germline ends. Looked up from germline, CDR1 is LNHDA and CDR2 is SQIVND (reference sequence). In DNA form, the CDR3 reads TGTGCCAGTAGTCCGCGACAGACGAACACTGAAGCTTTCTTT. The encoded protein is CASSPRQTNTEAFF. Complete variable domain (other parts from reference TRBV19 and TRBJ1-1): DGGITQSPKYLFRKEGQNVTLSCEQNLNHDAMYWYRQDPGQGLRLIYYSQIVNDFQKGDIAEGYSVSREKKESFPLTVTSAQKNPTAFYLCASSPRQTNTEAFFGQGTRLTVV.

The chain recombines TRBV29-1 with TRBJ1-3; TRBD1 matches at 8 bases. Germline V gene lookup returns CDR1 SQVTM and CDR2 ANQGSEA. V lost 6 bases to trimming and J lost 0 bases; unmatched junction nucleotides: 7. This CDR3 is built from 15 residues. The DNA of the CDR3 is TGCAGCGTCGTGACAGGGGTCAACTCTGGAAACACCATATATTTT. Translated: CSVVTGVNSGNTIYF.

A note on this clone: This sample also contains other DNA sequences that code for the same CDR3. The rearrangement uses TRBV20-1 and TRBJ1-2; D is uncertain. The CDR3 has 11 residues. Trimming took 5 bases from V and 5 from J, leaving 9 bases between them. Per the germline V gene, CDR1 is DFQATT and CDR2 is SNEGSKA (reference sequence). CDR3: CSASRDYGYTF. The CDR3 DNA reads TGCAGTGCTTCCCGAGATTATGGCTACACCTTC.

This chain's CDR3 is CASSQVRGSAYEQYF. CDR3 nucleotide sequence: TGCGCCAGCAGCCAAGTCCGGGGGTCTGCCTACGAGCAGTACTTC. V gene TRBV4-3 combines with J gene TRBJ2-7; possibly TRBD2 for D (6 bases). This CDR3 is built from 15 residues. Germline-derived CDR1 and CDR2 are LGHNA and YSLEER. Deletions cut 1 base from V and 2 bases from J, with 12 bases between.